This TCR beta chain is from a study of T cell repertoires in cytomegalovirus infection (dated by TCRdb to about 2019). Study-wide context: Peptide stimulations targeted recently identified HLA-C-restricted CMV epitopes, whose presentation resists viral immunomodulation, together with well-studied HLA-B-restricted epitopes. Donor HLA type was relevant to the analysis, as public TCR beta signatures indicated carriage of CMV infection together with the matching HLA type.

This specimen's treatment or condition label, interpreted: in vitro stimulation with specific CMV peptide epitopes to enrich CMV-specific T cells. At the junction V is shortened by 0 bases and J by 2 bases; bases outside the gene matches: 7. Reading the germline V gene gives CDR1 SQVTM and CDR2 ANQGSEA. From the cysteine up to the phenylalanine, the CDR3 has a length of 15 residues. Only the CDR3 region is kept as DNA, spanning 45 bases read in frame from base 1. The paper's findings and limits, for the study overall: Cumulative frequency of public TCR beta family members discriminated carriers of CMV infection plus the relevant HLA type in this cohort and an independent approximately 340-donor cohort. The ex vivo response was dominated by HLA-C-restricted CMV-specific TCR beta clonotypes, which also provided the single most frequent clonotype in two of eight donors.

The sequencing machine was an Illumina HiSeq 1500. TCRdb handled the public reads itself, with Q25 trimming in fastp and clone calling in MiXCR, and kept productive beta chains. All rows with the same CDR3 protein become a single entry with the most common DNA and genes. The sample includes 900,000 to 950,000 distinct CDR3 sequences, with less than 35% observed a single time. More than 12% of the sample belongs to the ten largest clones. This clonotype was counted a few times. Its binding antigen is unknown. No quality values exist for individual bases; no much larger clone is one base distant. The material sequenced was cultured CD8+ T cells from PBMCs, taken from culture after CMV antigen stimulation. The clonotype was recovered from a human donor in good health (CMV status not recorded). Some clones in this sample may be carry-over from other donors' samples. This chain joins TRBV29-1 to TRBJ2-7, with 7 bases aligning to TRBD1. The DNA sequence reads TGCAGCGTTGAAGAAGGGGTACAGGGGACCTACGAGCAGTACTTC. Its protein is CSVEEGVQGTYEQYF.